This T cell receptor beta chain was obtained from a study of OX40 agonist ivuxolimab in advanced cancers. Whole-study results and caveats: At doses 0.1 to 3.0 mg/kg, CD4+ and CD8+ clones expanded.

Only in-frame clones appear in the TCRdb table, and some are missing; sequencing was by immunoSEQ multiplex PCR. The sample records over 85,000 clones, about 90% being singletons. The CDR3 length is 14 residues. Germline V gene data show CDR1 as SEHNR and CDR2 as FQNEAQ (reference sequence). The V and J ends lost 4 bases and 3 bases, in that order; junction bases with no gene match: 2. As to this clone: Its antigen is currently unknown.

The chain joins TRBV7-9 to TRBJ2-1, with 8 bases identical to TRBD2. Here the sequenced sample was CD4+ or CD8+ T cells sorted from blood, taken in a trial of the OX40 agonist ivuxolimab. This sequence originates from an adult with an advanced solid tumor such as melanoma, head and neck, liver or kidney cancer. The CDR3: CASSSGRGYNEQFF. The CDR3 DNA reads TGTGCCAGCAGCTCCGGGAGGGGCTACAATGAGCAGTTCTTC.